This is a list of T cell receptor beta chains from one sample in a study of beta chain features in type 1 diabetes. Measured with immunoSEQ multiplex PCR; TCRdb has only the in-frame clones, and not every one. The data hold 620,000 or so clones, with around 15% observed a single time. The sequenced sample was naive CD4+ T cells from blood. The receptors here all came from a man between 18 and 35 years old in good health. Both conserved end residues are part of each CDR3. D genes are given only for firm matches. Size tells how often a clone was seen (once, few, many) or the class of an expanded clone, and some rows leave it out.

v_gene	d_gene	j_gene	abundance	CDR3nt	CDR3aa
TRBV18	TRBD1	TRBJ2-1	NA	TGTGCCAGCTCACCAGGGACAGGGGTCGTCGGGAATGAGCAGTTCTTC	CASSPGTGVVGNEQFF
TRBV5-1	NA	TRBJ2-7	few	TGCGCCAGCAGCCCTCCGGGACATCCTTGGGAGCAGTACTTC	CASSPPGHPWEQYF
TRBV9	TRBD2	TRBJ2-5	NA	TGTGCCAGCAGCGGGACTAGCGGGGGGTACCAAGAGACCCAGTACTTC	CASSGTSGGYQETQYF
TRBV28	NA	TRBJ2-4	NA	TGTGCCAGCAGTCCTTCTTCCCTTGGGGCCAAAAACATTCAGTACTTC	CASSPSSLGAKNIQYF
TRBV19	NA	TRBJ2-3	few	TGTGCCAGTAGTATAGATCGGGCTCCCGATACGCAGTATTTT	CASSIDRAPDTQYF
TRBV27	TRBD1	TRBJ1-2	NA	TGTGCCAGCAGTGATCCGGGACAGGGGGTAGGTGGCTACACCTTC	CASSDPGQGVGGYTF
TRBV7-2	NA	TRBJ2-7	few	TGTGCCAGCAGCTTAGAGGCCCTCGTGGGGGAGCAGTACTTC	CASSLEALVGEQYF
TRBV11-1	NA	TRBJ1-1	NA	TGTGCCAGCAGCTTAGGGGGCCTGAACACTGAAGCTTTCTTT	CASSLGGLNTEAFF
TRBV7-9	NA	TRBJ2-7	NA	TGTGCCAGCAGCCCTGAGACAGGGAGGGGCTACGAGCAGTACTTC	CASSPETGRGYEQYF
TRBV25-1	NA	TRBJ1-6	NA	TGTGCCAGCAGTGATCGGGCAACACCCCTCCACTTT	CASSDRATPLHF
TRBV19	NA	TRBJ2-3	NA	TGTGCCAGTAAGGGGACTGCGGGGGCAACAGATACGCAGTATTTT	CASKGTAGATDTQYF
TRBV5-4	NA	TRBJ1-1	few	TGTGCCAGCAGCTTAGACCCCGGGTTCCGGGGTGAAGCTTTCTTT	CASSLDPGFRGEAFF
TRBV27	NA	TRBJ1-5	NA	TGTGCCAGCAGTTTGTGGGGGCGGAATCAGCCCCAGCATTTT	CASSLWGRNQPQHF
TRBV5-4	NA	TRBJ2-5	NA	TGTGCCAGCAGCTTAGCCCTAGCGAGGCAGGGAGAGACCCAGTACTTC	CASSLALARQGETQYF
TRBV5-6	NA	TRBJ2-1	NA	TGTGCCAGCAGCTTACAAAATGAGCAGTTCTTC	CASSLQNEQFF
TRBV5-4	NA	TRBJ1-6	NA	TGTGCCAGCAGCTTGAGGACTGGGGCTAATTCACCCCTCCACTTT	CASSLRTGANSPLHF
TRBV25-1	NA	TRBJ1-2	few	TGTGCCAGCAGTGTAGTGCGCCAGGGGGGCTACACCTTC	CASSVVRQGGYTF
TRBV10-3	NA	TRBJ1-1	NA	TGTGCCATCAGGACGGAGGGGGAGAACACTGAAGCTTTCTTT	CAIRTEGENTEAFF
TRBV27	NA	TRBJ1-5	NA	TGTGCCAGCAGCCCCGTCGGACAGCCCCAGCATTTT	CASSPVGQPQHF
TRBV4-2	NA	TRBJ2-3	few	TGTGCCAGCAGCCAAGATCCCACAGATACGCAGTATTTT	CASSQDPTDTQYF
TRBV10-3	NA	TRBJ2-3	few	TGTGCCATCACCCTACAGGGTGCCACAGATACGCAGTATTTT	CAITLQGATDTQYF
TRBV4-1	TRBD2	TRBJ2-4	NA	TGCGCCAGCAGCCAAGATACTGAGGCGGGAGTTAAAGCCAAAAACATTCAGTACTTC	CASSQDTEAGVKAKNIQYF
TRBV7-9	TRBD2	TRBJ2-3	NA	TGTGCCAGCAGCCTCGGACTAGCGGGCAACACAGATACGCAGTATTTT	CASSLGLAGNTDTQYF
TRBV5-4	NA	TRBJ2-5	few	TGTGCCAGCCCCGACGGGCAAGAGACCCAGTACTTC	CASPDGQETQYF
TRBV25-1	NA	TRBJ1-4	few	TGTGCCAGCAGTGAATATGGCCGGTTCGACGAAAAACTGTTTTTT	CASSEYGRFDEKLFF
TRBV4-1	NA	TRBJ1-1	few	TGCGCCAGCAGCGGTTTCCGGGGGGCAGAAGCTTTCTTT	CASSGFRGAEAFF
TRBV9	TRBD1	TRBJ1-5	few	TGTGCCAGCAGCGCAGGGGACAGGGAGAATCAGCCCCAGCATTTT	CASSAGDRENQPQHF
TRBV25-1	NA	TRBJ1-5	NA	TGTGCCAGCAGTGAATCCCGGTCCAATCAGCCCCAGCATTTT	CASSESRSNQPQHF
TRBV2	TRBD1	TRBJ2-7	few	TGTGCCAGCAGCACCCTAGGACAGGGAAAATGGTACGAGCAGTACTTC	CASSTLGQGKWYEQYF
TRBV10-3	NA	TRBJ2-1	few	TGTGCCTCCAGAACCGGACAGAGCTCCTACAATGAGCAGTTCTTC	CASRTGQSSYNEQFF
TRBV19	NA	TRBJ2-5	NA	TGTGCCAGTAGTATACCCCGACAAGAGACCCAGTACTTC	CASSIPRQETQYF
TRBV5-1	TRBD2	TRBJ2-7	NA	TGCGCCAGCAGCCTAGGCCCTGGGACTAGCGGGAGGGCCTACGAGCAGTACTTC	CASSLGPGTSGRAYEQYF
TRBV2	TRBD1	TRBJ2-1	NA	TGTGCCAGCAGTGAACGTGGACAGGGTGACTACAATGAGCAGTTCTTC	CASSERGQGDYNEQFF
TRBV4-2	NA	TRBJ2-3	NA	TGTGCCAGCAGCCAAGATCTTGCGGTCCCGGGACAAAGCTACACAGATACGCAGTATTTT	CASSQDLAVPGQSYTDTQYF
TRBV9	TRBD1	TRBJ2-2	few	TGTGCCAGCAGCTTGGGACAGGGGACCGGGGAGCTGTTTTTT	CASSLGQGTGELFF
TRBV5-6	NA	TRBJ1-1	few	TGTGCCAGCAGCGGCGACATGGCCGGGGCCAGCTCTGAAGCTTTCTTT	CASSGDMAGASSEAFF
TRBV4-3	TRBD1	TRBJ1-1	few	TGCGCCAGCCGGAAGACAGGGCCCCAGGTCACTGAAGCTTTCTTT	CASRKTGPQVTEAFF
TRBV29-1	NA	TRBJ2-1	NA	TGCAGCGTTGAACAGTTCAAGGCTGAGCAGTTCTTC	CSVEQFKAEQFF
TRBV25-1	NA	TRBJ2-1	NA	TGTGCCAGCAGTGAGAGGGGAAGGGGTGAGCAGTTCTTC	CASSERGRGEQFF
TRBV19	TRBD1	TRBJ1-2	NA	TGTGCCAGTAGTATTGACAGGGACGTCTATGGCTACACCTTC	CASSIDRDVYGYTF
TRBV4-3	NA	TRBJ2-7	NA	TGCGCCAGCAGCCAATCGACAGGGAGGTACGAGCAGTACTTC	CASSQSTGRYEQYF
TRBV30	NA	TRBJ1-2	few	TGTGCCTGGAGTACAGGATCCAACTATGGCTACACCTTC	CAWSTGSNYGYTF
TRBV28	TRBD1	TRBJ2-4	NA	TGTGCCAGCAGTCCAGGACAGGGACAAAACATTCAGTACTTC	CASSPGQGQNIQYF
TRBV9	TRBD1	TRBJ1-3	NA	TGTGCCAGCAGCCTTGGACAGGGGTTCTCTGGAAACACCATATATTTT	CASSLGQGFSGNTIYF
TRBV5-1	NA	TRBJ2-3	NA	TGCGCCAGCAGCCTGGCGGGAGATACGCAGTATTTT	CASSLAGDTQYF
TRBV9	TRBD1	TRBJ2-7	NA	TGTGCCAGCAGCGCTAGACAGGGCTCGGGGTACGAGCAGTACTTC	CASSARQGSGYEQYF
TRBV19	NA	TRBJ2-4	few	TGTGCCAGTAGCCCTGGGACATTCGCCAACATTCAGTACTTC	CASSPGTFANIQYF
TRBV15	TRBD1	TRBJ2-2	few	TGTGCCACCAGCAGACCGGGACAGGGTTACACCGGGGAGCTGTTTTTT	CATSRPGQGYTGELFF
TRBV23-1	NA	TRBJ1-5	many	TGCGCCAGCAGTCGCTTCCGGAAGCCCAATCAGCCCCAGCATTTT	CASSRFRKPNQPQHF
TRBV25-1	NA	TRBJ1-2	NA	TGTGCCAGCAGTCCACCGTACGGGTCTATTAACTATGGCTACACCTTC	CASSPPYGSINYGYTF
TRBV29-1	TRBD1	TRBJ1-5	few	TGCAGCGTGGGGGGACAGTATAGCAATCAGCCCCAGCATTTT	CSVGGQYSNQPQHF
TRBV5-1	NA	TRBJ1-4	few	TGCGCCAGCAGCCCGGCCGTAGCGGGGCTAGGGTTGTTTTTT	CASSPAVAGLGLFF
TRBV25-1	NA	TRBJ2-2	few	TGTGCCACCCTTCCGGGGTCGTGGGGATCCACCGGGGAGCTGTTTTTT	CATLPGSWGSTGELFF
TRBV6-5	NA	TRBJ2-1	few	TGTGCCAGCAGTCCTAGGACAGTATCCAATGAGCAGTTCTTC	CASSPRTVSNEQFF
TRBV4-3	TRBD2	TRBJ2-3	few	TGCGCCAGCAGCCAAGATTCCGGGGGGTCCCGGGGCACAGATACGCAGTATTTT	CASSQDSGGSRGTDTQYF
TRBV18	TRBD1	TRBJ2-7	few	TGTGCCAGCTCACCGGACAGGGCCGAGCAGTACTTC	CASSPDRAEQYF